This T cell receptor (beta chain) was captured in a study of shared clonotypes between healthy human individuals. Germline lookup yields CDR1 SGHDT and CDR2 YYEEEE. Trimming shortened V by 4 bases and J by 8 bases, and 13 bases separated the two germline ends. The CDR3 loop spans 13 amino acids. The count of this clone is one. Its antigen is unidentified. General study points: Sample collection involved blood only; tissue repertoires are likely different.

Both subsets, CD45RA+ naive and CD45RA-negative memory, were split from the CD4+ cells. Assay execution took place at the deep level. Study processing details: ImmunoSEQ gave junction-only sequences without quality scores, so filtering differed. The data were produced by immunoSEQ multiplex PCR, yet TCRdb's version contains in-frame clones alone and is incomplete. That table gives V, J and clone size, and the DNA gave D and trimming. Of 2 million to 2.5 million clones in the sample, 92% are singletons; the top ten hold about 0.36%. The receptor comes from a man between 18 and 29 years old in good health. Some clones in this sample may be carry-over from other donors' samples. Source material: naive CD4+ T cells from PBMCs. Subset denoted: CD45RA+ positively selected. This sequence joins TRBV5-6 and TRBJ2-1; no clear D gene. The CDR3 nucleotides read TGTGCCAGCAGCCAAAGCCCGGTGGATGAGCAGTTCTTC. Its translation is CASSQSPVDEQFF.